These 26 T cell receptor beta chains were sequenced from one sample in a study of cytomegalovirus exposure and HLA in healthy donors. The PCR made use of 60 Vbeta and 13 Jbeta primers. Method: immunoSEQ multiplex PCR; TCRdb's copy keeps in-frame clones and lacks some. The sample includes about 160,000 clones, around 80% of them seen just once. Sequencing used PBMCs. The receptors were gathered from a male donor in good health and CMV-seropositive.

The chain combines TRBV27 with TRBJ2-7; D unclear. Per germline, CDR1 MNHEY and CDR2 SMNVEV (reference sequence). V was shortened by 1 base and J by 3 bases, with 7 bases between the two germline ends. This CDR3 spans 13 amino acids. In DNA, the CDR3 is TGTGCCAGCAGTTTATGGGCAAACTACGAGCAGTACTTC. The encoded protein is CASSLWANYEQYF.

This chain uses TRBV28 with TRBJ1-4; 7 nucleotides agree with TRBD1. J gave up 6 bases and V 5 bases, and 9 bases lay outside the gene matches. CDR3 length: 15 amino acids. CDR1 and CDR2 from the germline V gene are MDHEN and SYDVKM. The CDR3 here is CASSPGTADYEKLFF. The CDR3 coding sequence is TGTGCCAGCAGTCCGGGGACAGCGGATTATGAAAAACTGTTTTTT.

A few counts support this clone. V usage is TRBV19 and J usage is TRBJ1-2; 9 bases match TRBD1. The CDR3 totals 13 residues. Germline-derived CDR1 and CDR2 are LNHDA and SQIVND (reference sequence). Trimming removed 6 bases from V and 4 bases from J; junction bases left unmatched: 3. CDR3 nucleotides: TGTGCCAGTAGAGGGACAGGGTTCTATGGCTACACCTTC. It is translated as CASRGTGFYGYTF. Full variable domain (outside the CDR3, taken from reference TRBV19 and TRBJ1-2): DGGITQSPKYLFRKEGQNVTLSCEQNLNHDAMYWYRQDPGQGLRLIYYSQIVNDFQKGDIAEGYSVSREKKESFPLTVTSAQKNPTAFYLCASRGTGFYGYTFGSGTRLTVV.

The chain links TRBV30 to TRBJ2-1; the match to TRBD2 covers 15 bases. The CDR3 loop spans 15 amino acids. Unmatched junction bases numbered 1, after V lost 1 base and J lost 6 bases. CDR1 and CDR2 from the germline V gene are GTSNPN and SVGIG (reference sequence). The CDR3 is CAWSGTSGRVNEQFF. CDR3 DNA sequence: TGTGCCTGGAGTGGGACTAGCGGGAGGGTCAATGAGCAGTTCTTC.

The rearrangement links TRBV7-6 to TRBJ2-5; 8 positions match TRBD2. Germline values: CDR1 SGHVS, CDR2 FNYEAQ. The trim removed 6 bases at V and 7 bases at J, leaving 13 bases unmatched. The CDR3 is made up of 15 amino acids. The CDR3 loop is CASRSAGGDVGTQYF. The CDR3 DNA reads TGTGCCAGCAGGTCCGCGGGAGGAGATGTTGGGACCCAGTACTTC.

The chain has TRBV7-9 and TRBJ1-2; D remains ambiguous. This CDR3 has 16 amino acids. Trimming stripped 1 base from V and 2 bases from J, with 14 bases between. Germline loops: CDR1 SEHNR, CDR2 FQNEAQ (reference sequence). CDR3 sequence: CASSLGVTSPNYGYTF. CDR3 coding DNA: TGTGCCAGCAGCTTAGGTGTCACTTCACCGAACTATGGCTACACCTTC.

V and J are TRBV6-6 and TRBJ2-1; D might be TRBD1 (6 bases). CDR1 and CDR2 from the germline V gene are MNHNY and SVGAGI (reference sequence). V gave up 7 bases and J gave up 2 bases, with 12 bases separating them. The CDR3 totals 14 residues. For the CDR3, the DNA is TGTGCCAGCACCCAAACAGGGACCTACAATGAGCAGTTCTTC. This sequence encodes CASTQTGTYNEQFF.

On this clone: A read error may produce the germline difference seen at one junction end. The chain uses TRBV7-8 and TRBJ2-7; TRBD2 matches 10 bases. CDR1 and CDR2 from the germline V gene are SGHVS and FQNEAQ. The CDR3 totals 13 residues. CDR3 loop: CASTSWGLAGVHF. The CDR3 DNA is TGTGCCAGCACCTCATGGGGGCTAGCGGGAGTCCACTTC.

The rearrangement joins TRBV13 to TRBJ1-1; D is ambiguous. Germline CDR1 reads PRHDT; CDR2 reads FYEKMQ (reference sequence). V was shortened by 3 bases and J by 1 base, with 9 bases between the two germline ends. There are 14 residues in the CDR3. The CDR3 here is CASSFSGKNTEAFF. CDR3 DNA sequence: TGTGCCAGCAGCTTTTCAGGAAAGAACACTGAAGCTTTCTTT.

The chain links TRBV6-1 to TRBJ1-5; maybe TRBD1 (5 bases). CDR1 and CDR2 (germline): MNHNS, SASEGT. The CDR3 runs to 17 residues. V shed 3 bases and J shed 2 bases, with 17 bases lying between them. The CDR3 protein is CASSDISRGGGNQPQHF. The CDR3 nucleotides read TGTGCCAGCAGTGATATTAGTCGTGGGGGGGGCAATCAGCCCCAGCATTTT.

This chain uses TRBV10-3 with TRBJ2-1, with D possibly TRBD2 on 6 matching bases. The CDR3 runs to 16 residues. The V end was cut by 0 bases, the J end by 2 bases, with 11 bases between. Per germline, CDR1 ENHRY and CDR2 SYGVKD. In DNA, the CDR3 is TGTGCCATCAGTGAGTCTCACGGGAGACCCTACAATGAGCAGTTCTTC. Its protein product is CAISESHGRPYNEQFF.

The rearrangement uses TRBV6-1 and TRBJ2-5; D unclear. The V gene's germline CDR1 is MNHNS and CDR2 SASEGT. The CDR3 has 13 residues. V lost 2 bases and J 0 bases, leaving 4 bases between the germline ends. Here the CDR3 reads CASSEQNQETQYF. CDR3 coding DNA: TGTGCCAGCAGTGAACAGAACCAAGAGACCCAGTACTTC.

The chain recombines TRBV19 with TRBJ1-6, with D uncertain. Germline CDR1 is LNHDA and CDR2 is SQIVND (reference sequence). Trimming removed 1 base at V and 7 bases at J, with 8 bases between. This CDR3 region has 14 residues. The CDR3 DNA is TGTGCCAGTAGTATAGCCAGTTTGAATTCACCCCTCCACTTT. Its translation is CASSIASLNSPLHF.

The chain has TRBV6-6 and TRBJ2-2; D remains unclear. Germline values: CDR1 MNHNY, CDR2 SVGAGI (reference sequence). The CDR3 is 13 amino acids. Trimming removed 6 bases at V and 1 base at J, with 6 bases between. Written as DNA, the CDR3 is TGTGCCAGCAGACCGGGGAACACCGGGGAGCTGTTTTTT. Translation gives CASRPGNTGELFF.

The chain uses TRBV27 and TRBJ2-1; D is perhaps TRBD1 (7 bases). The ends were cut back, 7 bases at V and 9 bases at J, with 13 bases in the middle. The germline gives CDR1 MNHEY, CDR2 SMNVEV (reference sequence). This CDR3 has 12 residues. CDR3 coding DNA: TGTGCCAGCATCAGACAGGGAGGTGAGCAGTTCTTC. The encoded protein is CASIRQGGEQFF.

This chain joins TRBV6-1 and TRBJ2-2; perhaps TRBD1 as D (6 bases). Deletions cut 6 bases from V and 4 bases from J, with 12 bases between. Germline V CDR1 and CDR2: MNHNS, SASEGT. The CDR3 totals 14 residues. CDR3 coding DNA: TGTGCCAGCAGCCAGGGGACGTCCACCGGGGAGCTGTTTTTT. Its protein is CASSQGTSTGELFF.

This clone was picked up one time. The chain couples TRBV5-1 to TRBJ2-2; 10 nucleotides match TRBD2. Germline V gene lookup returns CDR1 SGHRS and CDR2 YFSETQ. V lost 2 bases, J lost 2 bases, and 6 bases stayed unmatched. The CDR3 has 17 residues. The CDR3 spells CASSFSSGRRNTGELFF. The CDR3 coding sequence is TGCGCCAGCAGCTTCTCTAGCGGGAGACGTAACACCGGGGAGCTGTTTTTT. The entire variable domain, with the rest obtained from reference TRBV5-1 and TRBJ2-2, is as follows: KAGVTQTPRYLIKTRGQQVTLSCSPISGHRSVSWYQQTPGQGLQFLFEYFSETQRNKGNFPGRFSGRQFSNSRSEMNVSTLELGDSALYLCASSFSSGRRNTGELFFGEGSRLTVL.

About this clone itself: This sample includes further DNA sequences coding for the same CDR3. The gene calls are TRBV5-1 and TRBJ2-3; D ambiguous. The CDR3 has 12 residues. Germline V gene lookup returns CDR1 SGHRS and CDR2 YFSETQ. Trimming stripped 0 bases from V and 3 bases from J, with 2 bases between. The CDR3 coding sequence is TGCGCCAGCAGCTTGGCGACAGATACGCAGTATTTT. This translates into CASSLATDTQYF.

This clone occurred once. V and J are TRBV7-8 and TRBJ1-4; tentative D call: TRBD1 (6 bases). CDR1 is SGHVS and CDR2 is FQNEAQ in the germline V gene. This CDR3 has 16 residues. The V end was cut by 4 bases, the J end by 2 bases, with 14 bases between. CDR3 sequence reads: CASSSGTIGTNEKLFF. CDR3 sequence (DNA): TGTGCCAGCAGCTCCGGGACAATCGGCACTAATGAAAAACTGTTTTTT.

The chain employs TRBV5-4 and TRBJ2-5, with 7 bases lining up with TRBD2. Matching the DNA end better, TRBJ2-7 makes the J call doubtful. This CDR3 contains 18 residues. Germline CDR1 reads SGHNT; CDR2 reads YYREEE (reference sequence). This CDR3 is CASSLDPAGLGRSYEQYF. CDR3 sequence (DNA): TGTGCCAGCAGCTTAGACCCGGCCGGACTAGGGCGGTCCTACGAGCAGTACTTC.

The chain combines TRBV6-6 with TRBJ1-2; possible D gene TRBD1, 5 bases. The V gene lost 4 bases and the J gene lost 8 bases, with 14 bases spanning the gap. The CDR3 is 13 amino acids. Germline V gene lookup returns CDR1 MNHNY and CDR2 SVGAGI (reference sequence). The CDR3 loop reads CASSSDSGVGYTF. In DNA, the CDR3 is TGTGCCAGCAGTTCAGACAGTGGCGTGGGCTACACCTTC.

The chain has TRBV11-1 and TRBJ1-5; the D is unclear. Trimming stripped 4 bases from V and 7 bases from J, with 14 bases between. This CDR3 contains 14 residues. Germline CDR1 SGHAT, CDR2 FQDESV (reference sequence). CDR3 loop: CASSSSTQNQPQHF. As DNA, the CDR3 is TGTGCCAGCAGCTCGTCCACACAGAACCAGCCCCAGCATTTT.

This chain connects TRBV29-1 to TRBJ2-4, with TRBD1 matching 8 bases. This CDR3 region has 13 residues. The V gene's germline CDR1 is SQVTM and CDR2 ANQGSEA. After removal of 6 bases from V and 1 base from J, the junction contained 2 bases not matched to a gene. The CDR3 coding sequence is TGCAGCGTCCAGGGGGCGGCCAAAAACATTCAGTACTTC. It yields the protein CSVQGAAKNIQYF.

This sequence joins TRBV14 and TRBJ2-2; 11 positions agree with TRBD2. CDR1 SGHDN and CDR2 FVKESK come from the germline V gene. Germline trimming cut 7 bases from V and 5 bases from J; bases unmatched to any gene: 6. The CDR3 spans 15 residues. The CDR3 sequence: CASNLAGGNTGELFF. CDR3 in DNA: TGTGCCAGCAATCTAGCGGGGGGCAATACCGGGGAGCTGTTTTTT. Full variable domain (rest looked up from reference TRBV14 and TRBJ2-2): EAGVTQFPSHSVIEKGQTVTLRCDPISGHDNLYWYRRVMGKEIKFLLHFVKESKQDESGMPNNRFLAERTGGTYSTLKVQPAELEDSGVYFCASNLAGGNTGELFFGEGSRLTVL.

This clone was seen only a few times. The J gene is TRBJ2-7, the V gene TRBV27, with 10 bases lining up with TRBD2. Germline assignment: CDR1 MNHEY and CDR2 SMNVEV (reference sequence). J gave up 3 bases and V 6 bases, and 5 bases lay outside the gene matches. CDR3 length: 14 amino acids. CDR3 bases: TGTGCCAGCAGCAAGCGGGAGGGGAACTACGAGCAGTACTTC. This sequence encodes CASSKREGNYEQYF.

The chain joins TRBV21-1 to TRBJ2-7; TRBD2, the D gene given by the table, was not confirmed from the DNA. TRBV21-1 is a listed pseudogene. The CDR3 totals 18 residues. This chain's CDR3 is CASSKGRGTSGWAYEQYF. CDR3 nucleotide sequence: TGTGCCAGCAGCAAAGGTAGGGGGACTAGCGGGTGGGCCTACGAGCAGTACTTC.